The 5 T cell receptor beta chains presented below share a single source sample, sequenced in a study of post-analysis software for immune sequencing data. Findings and caveats of the study: Relative to controls, patients had about five TRBV segments at higher frequency, with TRBV5-6, TRBV5-1 and TRBV20-1 among these.

The antigens for these receptors are not known. Presence of unique molecular identifiers characterized the TCR beta cDNA libraries. In TCRdb, the PCR reads were re-called with MiXCR into one record per CDR3 protein. Counted here are fewer than 900,000 distinct CDR3 sequences, 46% occurring once; the ten biggest clones make up 4.9%. The sequencing input was blood. The receptors originated from a girl between 10 and 17 years old with multiple sclerosis.

The rearrangement joins TRBV29-1 to TRBJ2-3, with D perhaps matching TRBD2 (5 bases). Trimming removed 4 bases from V and 1 base from J, with 12 bases in between. CDR1 SQVTM and CDR2 ANQGSEA come from the germline V gene. CDR3 size: 14 residues. CDR3 nucleotides: TGCAGCGTTGGGACTTCCACCGGCACAGATACGCAGTATTTT. Translating it yields CSVGTSTGTDTQYF.

The CDR3 is CASSLEGGISEQYF. The DNA for the CDR3 is TGTGCCAGCAGCTTAGAAGGGGGGATAAGCGAGCAGTACTTC. This chain links TRBV7-6 with TRBJ2-5; D possibly uses TRBD1 or TRBD2 (6 bases each). The assigned J gene may be wrong: the sequence end matches TRBJ2-7 better. This CDR3 has 14 amino acids. The germline CDR1 and CDR2 sequences are SGHVS and FNYEAQ.

This clonotype has more than one count but fewer than ten. The chain combines TRBV2 with TRBJ2-3; TRBD2 is a possible D gene (6 bases). Trimming removed 9 bases at V and 0 bases at J, with 7 bases between. The CDR3 has 12 residues. Germline values: CDR1 SNHLY, CDR2 FYNNEI. In DNA, the CDR3 is TGTGCCAGAAGCGGGAGCACAGATACGCAGTATTTT. Translation gives CARSGSTDTQYF. Variable domain in full (rest from reference TRBV2 and TRBJ2-3): EPEVTQTPSHQVTQMGQEVILRCVPISNHLYFYWYRQILGQKVEFLVSFYNNEISEKSEIFDDQFSVERPDGSNFTLKIRSTKLEDSAMYFCARSGSTDTQYFGPGTRLTVL.

This clonotype was detected only a few times. V gene TRBV29-1 combines with J gene TRBJ2-6; D could derive from TRBD1 or TRBD2 (6 bases each). Germline V gene sequence: CDR1 SQVTM, CDR2 ANQGSEA. Trimming took off 4 bases at V and 6 bases at J, with 10 bases between the two ends. The CDR3 contains 13 residues. CDR3 sequence reads: CSVAWGAANVLTF. In nucleotides, the CDR3 is TGCAGCGTTGCGTGGGGGGCGGCCAACGTCCTGACTTTC. Using reference TRBV29-1 and TRBJ2-6 for the parts outside the CDR3, the full variable domain is SAVISQKPSRDICQRGTSLTIQCQVDSQVTMMFWYRQQPGQSLTLIATANQGSEATYESGFVIDKFPISRPNLTFSTLTVSNMSPEDSSIYLCSVAWGAANVLTFGAGSRLTVL.

This clonotype was seen repeatedly, ten times or more. The chain has TRBV12-3 or TRBV12-4 and TRBJ2-7, with D unresolved. Trimming left V 6 bases short and J 0 bases short, with 12 bases between. The length of the CDR3 is 14 residues. The CDR3 DNA sequence: TGTGCCAGCAGGCCCTCCCACAGCTCCTACGAGCAGTACTTC. This gives the protein CASRPSHSSYEQYF.